Listed here are 10 T cell receptor beta chains from one sample, sequenced in a study of shared clonotypes between healthy human individuals. The repertoire was sequenced with immunoSEQ multiplex PCR; TCRdb's copy has only in-frame clones and lacks some. The sample contains millions of clones, about 95% of which appear only once. Sequenced input: naive CD4+ T cells sorted from blood. Subset indicated: CD45RA+ positively selected. These receptor sequences come from a man aged 18-30 years in good health.

This chain uses TRBV28 with TRBJ1-3, with 7 bases fitting TRBD1. This CDR3 has 17 residues. The V gene's germline CDR1 is MDHEN and CDR2 SYDVKM. Trimming took 1 base from V and 4 from J; bases not matched to a gene: 10. The CDR3 loop reads CASSLSTTGTPGNTIYF. The CDR3 DNA reads TGTGCCAGCAGTTTATCTACGACAGGGACTCCAGGAAACACCATATATTTT.

This clone was counted only a few times. This CDR3 reads CASSAWTSGSREQFF. CDR3 sequence (DNA): TGTGCCAGCAGCGCATGGACTAGCGGGAGCAGGGAGCAGTTCTTC. The chain recombines TRBV5-4 with TRBJ2-1; 13 bases fit TRBD2. The V segment lost 4 bases and the J segment 10 bases; nucleotides outside the gene matches: 8. CDR3 length equals 15 residues. Germline CDR1 reads SGHNT; CDR2 reads YYREEE (reference sequence).

This chain connects TRBV29-1 to TRBJ1-2; D might be TRBD1 (5 bases). Germline CDR1 is SQVTM and CDR2 is ANQGSEA. CDR3 size: 12 residues. V was pared by 5 bases and J by 3 bases, with 10 bases between. The CDR3 reads CSVWGDDYGYTF. CDR3 DNA: TGCAGCGTTTGGGGGGATGACTATGGCTACACCTTC.

The rearrangement uses TRBV6-1 and TRBJ2-1, with 8 bases fitting TRBD2. The germline V gene has CDR1 MNHNS and CDR2 SASEGT. The CDR3 length is 14 residues. Trimming cost V 9 bases and J 9 bases; bases outside gene matches: 13. CDR3 bases: TGTGCCAGTAGTCCCGGGACTAGTCCTTCTGAGCAGTTCTTC. It codes for CASSPGTSPSEQFF.

This clone was counted once. J is TRBJ2-2 and V is TRBV30; D is perhaps TRBD1 or TRBD2 (6 bases each). With 0 bases removed from V and 5 bases from J, the gap between germline ends came to 16 bases. The CDR3 is 16 amino acids. The germline V gene encodes CDR1 GTSNPN and CDR2 SVGIG (reference sequence). The CDR3 DNA sequence: TGTGCCTGGAGTGTACTACCCGGGGGCAAGACCGGGGAGCTGTTTTTT. This gives the protein CAWSVLPGGKTGELFF.

The chain has TRBV18 and TRBJ1-3; D is unclear. Germline CDR1 reads KGHSH; CDR2 reads LQKENI. V lost 2 bases to trimming and J lost 0 bases, with 14 bases between them. CDR3 length: 17 residues. CDR3 nucleotide sequence: TGTGCCAGCTCACCATCAGTCCTTGCCGACTCTGGAAACACCATATATTTT. Residues: CASSPSVLADSGNTIYF.

The rearrangement links TRBV28 to TRBJ1-4; D unclear. Trimming removed 3 bases at V and 4 bases at J, with 12 bases between. The germline V gene encodes CDR1 MDHEN and CDR2 SYDVKM. This CDR3 region has 15 residues. The chain's CDR3 is CASSFLESGNEKLFF. In DNA, the CDR3 is TGTGCCAGCAGTTTCTTGGAGAGTGGTAATGAAAAACTGTTTTTT.

The rearrangement joins TRBV7-9 to TRBJ2-7; possible D gene TRBD1, 6 bases. Germline CDR1 is SEHNR and CDR2 is FQNEAQ (reference sequence). V shed 3 bases and J shed 5 bases, with 11 bases lying between them. The CDR3 has 13 residues. DNA of the CDR3: TGTGCCAGCAGCTTGGGGGCCCTCGACGAGCAGTACTTC. Translated: CASSLGALDEQYF.

V and J are TRBV7-9 and TRBJ2-6; 7 bases match TRBD1. CDR1 SEHNR and CDR2 FQNEAQ come from the germline V gene (reference sequence). CDR3 length equals 15 residues. The J segment lost 3 bases and the V segment lost 4 bases, leaving 3 bases of the junction unmatched. CDR3 in amino acids: CASSYRGFGANVLTF. CDR3 nucleotides: TGTGCCAGCAGCTACAGGGGTTTTGGGGCCAACGTCCTGACTTTC.

V usage is TRBV7-9 and J usage is TRBJ1-5, with 7 bases identical to TRBD1. V was clipped by 1 base and J by 4 bases; unmatched bases: 13. From germline, CDR1 is SEHNR and CDR2 FQNEAQ (reference sequence). CDR3 size: 18 residues. CDR3 sequence reads: CASSLVVPTGALNQPQHF. In nucleotides, the CDR3 is TGTGCCAGCAGCTTAGTGGTGCCCACAGGGGCGCTAAATCAGCCCCAGCATTTT.